These T cell receptor beta chains were read from a single sample in a study of early T cells in non-severe SARS-CoV-2 infection. A single record per CDR3 protein comes from TCRdb applying MiXCR to the 5' RACE reads. The sample shows over 30,000 distinct CDR3 sequences, 6% to 9.5% of them seen only once. The source material was whole blood, sampled at baseline. These receptors all stem from an adult who was a healthcare worker with PCR-confirmed SARS-CoV-2 infection or an uninfected control (not recorded which). CDR3s include the opening cysteine and the closing phenylalanine or tryptophan. The order of the fields is V gene, J gene, CDR3 protein.

v_call: TRBV19
j_call: TRBJ1-6
cdr3_aa: CASRGTDLYNSPLHF

v_call: TRBV18
j_call: TRBJ2-3
cdr3_aa: CASSPRDTDTQYF

v_call: TRBV29-1
j_call: TRBJ2-1
cdr3_aa: CSVGDTGFYNEQFF

v_call: TRBV24-1
j_call: TRBJ1-1
cdr3_aa: CATSDSVKGRNTEAFF

v_call: TRBV19
j_call: TRBJ2-7
cdr3_aa: CASSPSGAYEQYF

v_call: TRBV6-6
j_call: TRBJ1-1
cdr3_aa: CASSQVAGQAEAFF

v_call: TRBV7-9
j_call: TRBJ2-3
cdr3_aa: CASSPARTNTDTQYF

v_call: TRBV6-5
j_call: TRBJ1-6
cdr3_aa: CASSQGTEDYNSPLHF

v_call: TRBV12-3/TRBV12-4
j_call: TRBJ1-6
cdr3_aa: CASSFSGQNSPLHF

v_call: TRBV20-1
j_call: TRBJ2-7
cdr3_aa: CSASAGTGVGEQYF

v_call: TRBV11-2
j_call: TRBJ1-1
cdr3_aa: CASSSRPGGVIMNTEAFF

v_call: TRBV7-6
j_call: TRBJ2-1
cdr3_aa: CASSLWTSGGDEQFF

v_call: TRBV18
j_call: TRBJ2-2
cdr3_aa: CASSPLAGDTGELFF

v_call: TRBV18
j_call: TRBJ2-7
cdr3_aa: CASSPLPGPYEQYF

v_call: TRBV24-1
j_call: TRBJ2-1
cdr3_aa: CATETGQHEQFF

v_call: TRBV5-6
j_call: TRBJ2-7
cdr3_aa: CASSPLDNPTYEQYF

v_call: TRBV5-4
j_call: TRBJ2-3
cdr3_aa: CALTSGGTDTQYF

v_call: TRBV5-5
j_call: TRBJ1-1
cdr3_aa: CASADLQGMNTEAFF

v_call: TRBV27
j_call: TRBJ2-3
cdr3_aa: CASSLRGPWDTQYF

v_call: TRBV6-1
j_call: TRBJ1-5
cdr3_aa: CASSAGQNSNQPQHF

v_call: TRBV12-3/TRBV12-4
j_call: TRBJ2-2
cdr3_aa: CASTREPGELFF

v_call: TRBV12-3/TRBV12-4
j_call: TRBJ2-5
cdr3_aa: CASSLRTGGRETQYF

v_call: TRBV29-1
j_call: TRBJ2-3
cdr3_aa: CSVEGGMGVDTQYF

v_call: TRBV28
j_call: TRBJ1-5
cdr3_aa: CASSLGGGRTQHF

v_call: TRBV7-9
j_call: TRBJ1-2
cdr3_aa: CASSNTANYGYTF

v_call: TRBV29-1
j_call: TRBJ2-5
cdr3_aa: CSVEWAGTESETQYF

v_call: TRBV12-2
j_call: TRBJ1-1
cdr3_aa: CASRSGQFTEAFF

v_call: TRBV20-1
j_call: TRBJ2-3
cdr3_aa: CSAHRGDDTQYF

v_call: TRBV11-2
j_call: TRBJ1-6
cdr3_aa: CASSPTRQGSSYNSPLHF

v_call: TRBV18
j_call: TRBJ1-4
cdr3_aa: CASSTNGQGMEKLFF

v_call: TRBV6-5
j_call: TRBJ2-3
cdr3_aa: CASSDRGPDTQYF

v_call: TRBV27
j_call: TRBJ1-1
cdr3_aa: CASSLSLGGPEAFF